What follows are 5 T cell receptor beta chains derived from one specimen sequenced in a study of molecular identifiers for immune sequencing clone quantification. TCRdb fed the PCR reads into MiXCR, producing one record per CDR3 protein. The table lists approximately 550,000 distinct CDR3 sequences, around 25% of them singletons. The sample comprised naive CD8+ T cells from blood, with Jurkat cell RNA spiked in. As for subset: FACS-sorted CD8+CD4-CCR7+CD45RA+ naive T cells. The receptors were sampled from a human donor in good health. Some libraries in this study had Jurkat cell RNA spiked in.

This clonotype was seen only a few times. The chain employs TRBV18 and TRBJ1-2, with a possible D match to TRBD1 (6 bases). The V end was cut by 3 bases, the J end by 6 bases, with 14 bases between. Germline CDR1 is KGHSH and CDR2 is LQKENI. This CDR3 spans 14 amino acids. CDR3 sequence: CASSPPGELDGYTF. The CDR3 DNA sequence: TGTGCCAGCTCACCCCCAGGGGAGCTGGATGGCTACACCTTC.

About this clonotype itself: A junction end diverges from the germline sequence, so it may reflect a read error. This chain links TRBV6-6 with TRBJ2-7; the D gene is possibly TRBD2 (5 bases). CDR3 length: 13 residues. Per germline, CDR1 MNHNY and CDR2 SVGAGI (reference sequence). The CDR3 DNA follows: TGTGCCGGCAGATCGGGGTATTCCTACGAGCAGTACTTC. This translates into CAGRSGYSYEQYF.

As regards this clonotype: This may stem from a read error, because a much larger clone lies one nucleotide away. The chain joins TRBV7-2 to TRBJ2-3; D remains unclear. Trimming stripped 7 bases from V and 5 bases from J, with 13 bases between. This CDR3 contains 13 residues. The germline V gene has CDR1 SGHTA and CDR2 FQGNSA. For the CDR3, the DNA is TGTGCCAGCATCCCAACATCCGGAGATACGCAGTATTTT. Protein sequence: CASIPTSGDTQYF. Together with reference TRBV7-2 and TRBJ2-3, the CDR3 gives the full variable domain: GAGVSQSPSNKVTEKGKDVELRCDPISGHTALYWYRQSLGQGLEFLIYFQGNSAPDKSGLPSDRFSAERTGGSVSTLTIQRTQQEDSAVYLCASIPTSGDTQYFGPGTRLTVL.

This clonotype was observed a few times. This rearrangement joins TRBV7-2 to TRBJ2-7; D may be TRBD1 or TRBD2 (5 bases each). CDR3 size: 17 residues. Germline loops: CDR1 SGHTA, CDR2 FQGNSA. Trimming cost V 1 base and J 3 bases, with 19 bases left between them. The CDR3, as DNA: TGTGCCAGCAGCTTAGGTTGGGGGAGTCCTTTGATCTACGAGCAGTACTTC. Translation: CASSLGWGSPLIYEQYF.

There are a few counts of this clonotype. The chain uses TRBV5-1 and TRBJ2-1; D might be TRBD1 or TRBD2, each matching 5 bases. The V gene lost 4 bases and the J gene lost 1 base, with 24 bases spanning the gap. The CDR3 is 19 residues long. The germline gives CDR1 SGHRS, CDR2 YFSETQ. In DNA form, the CDR3 reads TGCGCCAGCAGCCAAATCGGGAACATGGGGGTTCGGTCCTACAATGAGCAGTTCTTC. Its protein product is CASSQIGNMGVRSYNEQFF.